The source of this TCR beta chain is a study of blood T cell repertoires in COVID-19. Study summary: Both acute and convalescent COVID-19 samples were obtained from the United States, Italy and Spain.

As handled by the study authors: Estimated nucleated cell counts came from reference gene primer amplification. Libraries were prepared by immunoSEQ multiplex PCR; TCRdb keeps only in-frame clonotypes and omits some of them. V and J calls plus clone size are reproduced from that table; the DNA served to infer D and trimming. The sample includes fewer than 300,000 clones, 75% to 85% of them seen just once. The CDR3 covers 14 residues. Germline V gives CDR1 SEHNR, CDR2 FQNEAQ (reference sequence). The ends lost 10 bases at V and 0 bases at J; junction bases unmatched: 7. The receptor was isolated from a middle-aged man with active or convalescent COVID-19. This sequence joins TRBV7-9 and TRBJ2-3, with 7 bases matching TRBD2. Sequences were obtained from peripheral blood. The CDR3 is CATSREGSTDTQYF. CDR3 sequence (DNA): TGTGCCACCTCGAGGGAGGGCAGCACAGATACGCAGTATTTT.